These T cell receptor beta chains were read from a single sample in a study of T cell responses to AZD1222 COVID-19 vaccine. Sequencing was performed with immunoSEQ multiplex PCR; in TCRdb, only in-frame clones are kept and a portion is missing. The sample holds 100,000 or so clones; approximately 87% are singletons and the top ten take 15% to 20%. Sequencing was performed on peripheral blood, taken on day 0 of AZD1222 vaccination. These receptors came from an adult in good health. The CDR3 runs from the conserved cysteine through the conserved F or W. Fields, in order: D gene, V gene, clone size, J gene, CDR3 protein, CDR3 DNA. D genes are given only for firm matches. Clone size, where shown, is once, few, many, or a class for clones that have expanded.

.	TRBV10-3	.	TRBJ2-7	CAISEKGGNYEQYF	TGTGCCATCAGTGAGAAAGGTGGCAACTACGAGCAGTACTTC
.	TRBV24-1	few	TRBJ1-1	CATSEGPEGRAFF	TGTGCCACCAGTGAGGGACCTGAGGGGAGAGCTTTCTTT
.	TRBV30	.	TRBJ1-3	CAWGLYSGNTIYF	TGTGCCTGGGGACTGTACTCAGGAAACACCATATATTTT
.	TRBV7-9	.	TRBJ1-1	CASSPTLLGRANTEAFF	TGTGCCAGCAGCCCTACATTATTGGGCAGGGCGAACACTGAAGCTTTCTTT
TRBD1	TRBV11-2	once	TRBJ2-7	CASSLSGTVYEQYF	TGTGCCAGCAGCCTATCCGGGACAGTCTACGAGCAGTACTTC
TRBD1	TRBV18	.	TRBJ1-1	CASSSGTGGGTEAFF	TGTGCCAGCTCATCAGGAACAGGGGGTGGCACTGAAGCTTTCTTT
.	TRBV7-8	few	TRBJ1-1	CASRPGTPNTEAFF	TGTGCCAGCAGACCCGGGACACCGAACACTGAAGCTTTCTTT
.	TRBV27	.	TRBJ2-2	CASKSPGLDRELFF	TGTGCCAGCAAGAGCCCTGGGCTGGACCGGGAGCTGTTTTTT
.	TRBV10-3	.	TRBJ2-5	CAISESIALQETQYF	TGTGCCATCAGTGAGTCGATAGCGCTTCAAGAGACCCAGTACTTC
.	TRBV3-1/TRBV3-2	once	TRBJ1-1	CASSHGREGTEAFF	TGTGCCAGCAGCCATGGCAGGGAGGGCACTGAAGCTTTCTTT
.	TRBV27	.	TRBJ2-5	CASSLNARQVSDF	TGTGCCAGCAGTTTAAATGCCCGACAGGTTTCGGACTTC
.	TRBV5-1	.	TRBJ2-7	CASSLGGTPAFGQYF	TGCGCCAGCAGCTTAGGCGGGACACCCGCCTTTGGGCAGTACTTC
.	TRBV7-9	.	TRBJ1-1	CASSLGEWDTEAFF	TGTGCCAGCAGCTTAGGGGAGTGGGACACTGAAGCTTTCTTT
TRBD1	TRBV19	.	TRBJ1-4	CASSIGLQGRKLFF	TGTGCCAGTAGTATTGGTCTACAGGGGAGAAAACTGTTTTTT
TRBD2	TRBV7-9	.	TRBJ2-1	CASSGGRAREQFF	TGTGCCAGCAGCGGGGGGAGGGCCCGCGAGCAGTTCTTC
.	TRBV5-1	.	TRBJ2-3	CATSGQSSTDTQYF	TGCGCCACCAGTGGACAGTCTAGCACAGATACGCAGTATTTT
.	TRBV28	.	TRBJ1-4	CASSLRGNEKLFF	TGTGCCAGCAGTTTACGCGGGAATGAAAAACTGTTTTTT
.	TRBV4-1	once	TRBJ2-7	CASSQDLHEQYF	TGCGCCAGCAGCCAAGATCTCCACGAGCAGTACTTC
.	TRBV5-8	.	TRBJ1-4	CASSLSATNEKLFF	TGTGCCAGCAGCTTGTCTGCAACTAATGAAAAACTGTTTTTT
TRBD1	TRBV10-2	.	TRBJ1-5	CASSGQGVWGPQHF	TGCGCCAGCAGTGGACAGGGGGTTTGGGGGCCCCAGCATTTT